Presented here are 12 T cell receptor beta chains from one specimen sequenced in a study of vaccination effects on CD4 cells after COVID-19 (dated by TCRdb to between 2021 and 2024). These receptors have no identified antigens. The ViraFEST assay stimulated PBMC with viral peptide pools and then used TCR sequencing to identify antigen-specific CD4+ T cell clonotypes by expansion. After approximately 11 days of culture, CD4+ T cells were isolated with the EasySep CD4+ T cell isolation kit. Each participant got two doses of an mRNA SARS-CoV-2 vaccine, either BNT162b2 or mRNA-1273. Library preparation was by the immunoSEQ multiplex PCR assay. The immuneACCESS repertoire file appears here via TCRdb, limited to in-frame rearrangements. These files lack a portion of the clones; in checked studies, under half of the deficit traces to unresolved V genes, and the cause of the others is not known. Recorded for this sample are 75,000 or so clones; over 75% of them occurred a single time. The leading ten clones occupy roughly 1.1% of the sample.

The sequencing here drew on CD4+ T cells from PBMCs cultured with HCoV-OC43 spike peptides, taken after COVID-19 vaccination. The sample's cell subset or site label, decoded: HCoV-OC43 spike overlapping peptide pool stimulation. All receptors come from a human donor who received a COVID-19 vaccine.

The J gene is TRBJ1-2, the V gene TRBV7-9, with a weak D call TRBD1 (6 bases). The CDR3 length is 16 residues. Trimming stripped 1 base from V and 7 bases from J, with 19 bases between. Per germline, CDR1 SEHNR and CDR2 FQNEAQ (reference sequence). The CDR3 nucleotides are TGTGCCAGCAGCTTAGGTCTGTCACAGGGTGAACGTGGCTACACCTTC. Amino acids: CASSLGLSQGERGYTF.

The V call is TRBV6-5, the J call TRBJ1-5; D possibly corresponds to TRBD1 (6 bases). Germline CDR1 and CDR2: MNHEY and SVGAGI. CDR3 length: 14 amino acids. Deletions cut 5 bases from V and 4 bases from J, with 12 bases between. CDR3 loop: CASSRTEQNQPQHF. The CDR3 coding sequence is TGTGCCAGCAGTCGGACAGAGCAAAATCAGCCCCAGCATTTT.

DNA for the CDR3: TGCGCCAGCAGCTTCACCGCAGGGGTCGGAGGCCAAGAGACCCAGTACTTC. Residues: CASSFTAGVGGQETQYF. J is TRBJ2-5 and V is TRBV5-1; D perhaps matches TRBD1 (6 bases). The CDR3 runs to 17 residues. Germline CDR1 is SGHRS and CDR2 is YFSETQ. V lost 2 bases, J lost 1 base, and 18 bases lay in between.

This rearrangement joins TRBV6-5 to TRBJ1-2; unclear D gene. Germline lookup yields CDR1 MNHEY and CDR2 SVGAGI. V was trimmed by 6 bases and J by 4 bases, leaving 15 bases between them. The CDR3 loop spans 14 amino acids. The CDR3 here is CASSSGPDSYGYTF. The DNA for the CDR3 is TGTGCCAGCAGCTCCGGGCCAGACTCCTATGGCTACACCTTC.

The genes are TRBV18 and TRBJ2-4; D unresolved. This CDR3 is 16 amino acids long. In germline, CDR1 is KGHSH, CDR2 LQKENI. Trimming cost V 0 bases and J 0 bases, with 9 bases left between them. CDR3 residues: CASSPPIEQAKNIQYF. CDR3 nucleotides: TGTGCCAGCTCACCACCTATCGAGCAAGCCAAAAACATTCAGTACTTC.

This chain joins TRBV24-1 and TRBJ2-3, with D possibly matching TRBD1 (6 bases). CDR1 and CDR2 (germline): KGHDR, SFDVKD. With 5 bases removed from V and 3 bases from J, the gap between germline ends came to 17 bases. The CDR3 runs 16 residues. Here the CDR3 DNA reads TGTGCCACCAGTGCCGACAGGTCATCCGTTACAGATACGCAGTATTTT. Translated, it gives CATSADRSSVTDTQYF.

This chain links TRBV13 with TRBJ1-1; the D gene is possibly TRBD1 (6 bases). The CDR3 sequence is 15 residues long. Trimming cost V 5 bases and J 2 bases, with 15 bases left between them. Germline V gene data show CDR1 as PRHDT and CDR2 as FYEKMQ (reference sequence). The CDR3 DNA reads TGTGCCAGCAGCCTGCTCGGGGGGCGAAACACTGAAGCTTTCTTT. It specifies CASSLLGGRNTEAFF.

The rearrangement uses TRBV9 and TRBJ1-5; D is ambiguous. Trimming took 3 bases from V and 1 from J, leaving 8 bases between them. CDR3 size: 14 residues. Germline V gene lookup returns CDR1 SGDLS and CDR2 YYNGEE. In DNA form, the CDR3 reads TGTGCCAGCAGCGAGGGCCTCAGCAATCAGCCCCAGCATTTT. This gives the protein CASSEGLSNQPQHF.

The genes are TRBV19 and TRBJ1-5; D unclear. V gave up 1 base and J gave up 5 bases, with 12 bases separating them. The germline V gene encodes CDR1 LNHDA and CDR2 SQIVND (reference sequence). The CDR3 is made up of 15 amino acids. Here the CDR3 reads CASSIVQGGHQPQHF. DNA of the CDR3: TGTGCCAGTAGTATAGTTCAAGGAGGCCATCAGCCCCAGCATTTT.

This clone has a handful of counts. CDR3 amino acids: CASNNNTGLRGGKRNSPLHF. CDR3 nucleotide sequence: TGTGCCAGTAATAACAACACCGGGCTTCGCGGGGGAAAGAGAAATTCACCCCTCCACTTT. The rearrangement uses TRBV19 and TRBJ1-6; a weak D match, TRBD1 (5 bases). This CDR3 comprises 20 residues. Germline V gene lookup returns CDR1 LNHDA and CDR2 SQIVND (reference sequence). V was shortened by 7 bases and J by 7 bases, with 32 bases between the two germline ends.

The chain couples TRBV14 to TRBJ1-2; D not resolved. Looked up from germline, CDR1 is SGHDN and CDR2 is FVKESK. There are 13 residues in the CDR3. V was pared by 3 bases and J by 8 bases, with 13 bases between. CDR3 coding DNA: TGTGCCAGCAGCCATCTTTTTAGTGGCGGCTACACCTTC. This gives the protein CASSHLFSGGYTF.

The chain joins TRBV2 to TRBJ1-6; 7 nucleotides line up with TRBD1. CDR1 and CDR2 from the germline V gene are SNHLY and FYNNEI. Trimming at V came to 8 bases and at J to 10 bases, leaving 11 bases not matched to a gene. The CDR3 loop spans 14 amino acids. The CDR3 is CASQGGRGQSPLHF. In nucleotides, the CDR3 is TGTGCCAGCCAAGGAGGGAGGGGGCAATCACCCCTCCACTTT.